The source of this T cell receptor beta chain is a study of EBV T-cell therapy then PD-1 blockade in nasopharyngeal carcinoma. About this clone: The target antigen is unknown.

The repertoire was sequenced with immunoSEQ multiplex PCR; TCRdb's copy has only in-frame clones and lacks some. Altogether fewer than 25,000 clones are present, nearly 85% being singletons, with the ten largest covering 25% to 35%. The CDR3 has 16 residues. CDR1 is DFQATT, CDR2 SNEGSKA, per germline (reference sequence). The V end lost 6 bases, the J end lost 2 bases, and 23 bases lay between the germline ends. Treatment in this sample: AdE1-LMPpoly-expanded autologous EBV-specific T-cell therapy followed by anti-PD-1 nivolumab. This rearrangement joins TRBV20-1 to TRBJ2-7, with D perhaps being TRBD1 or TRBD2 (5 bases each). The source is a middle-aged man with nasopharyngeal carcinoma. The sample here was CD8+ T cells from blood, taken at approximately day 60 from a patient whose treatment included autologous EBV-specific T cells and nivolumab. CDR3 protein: CSASPRSGTTTYEQYF. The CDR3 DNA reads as TGCAGTGCGAGTCCCAGGAGTGGGACCACAACCTACGAGCAGTACTTC.